The source of this T cell receptor beta chain is a study of shared clonotypes between healthy human individuals. Points from the study as a whole: Despite large depth, rarefaction showed incomplete sorted-subset sequencing.

Trimming shortened V by 0 bases and J by 2 bases, and 9 bases separated the two germline ends. CDR1 SGHDT and CDR2 YYEEEE come from the germline V gene. The CDR3 spans 14 residues. Replicate PCRs from sorted subsets contained 200 ng DNA, which is 31,000 or so T cell genomes. The protocol was immunoSEQ multiplex PCR, while the TCRdb copy is restricted to in-frame clones and leaves out a portion. The data show 550,000 to 600,000 clones, 95% to 98% seen once. Turning to this clone: What it binds is unknown.

It was CD45RO-negative cells, positively selected for CCR7, that made up naive CD8 cells, with terminally differentiated effector memory CD45RA+ cells excluded. The rearrangement joins TRBV5-6 to TRBJ2-7; no definite D call. The sample consisted of naive CD8+ T cells sorted from blood. The TCR originated in a man aged 30-40 years in good health. This CDR3 reads CASSLEGLAYEQYF. The CDR3 bases are TGTGCCAGCAGCTTGGAAGGGTTGGCCTACGAGCAGTACTTC.